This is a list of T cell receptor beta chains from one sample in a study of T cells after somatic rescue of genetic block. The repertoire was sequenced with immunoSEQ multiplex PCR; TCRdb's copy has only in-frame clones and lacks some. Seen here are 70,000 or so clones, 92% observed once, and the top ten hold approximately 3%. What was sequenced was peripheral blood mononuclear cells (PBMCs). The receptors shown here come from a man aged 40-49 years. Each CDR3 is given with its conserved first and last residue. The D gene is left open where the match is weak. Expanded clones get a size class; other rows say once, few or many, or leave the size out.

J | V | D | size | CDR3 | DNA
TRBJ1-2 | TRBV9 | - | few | CASSPGDNYGYTF | TGTGCCAGCTCCCCCGGGGACAACTATGGCTACACCTTC
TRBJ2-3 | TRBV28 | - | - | CASSFGFRGNVTDTQYF | TGTGCCAGCAGTTTTGGGTTTCGGGGAAACGTCACAGATACGCAGTATTTT
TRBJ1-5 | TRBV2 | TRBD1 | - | CASSKGQLAQHF | TGTGCCAGCAGCAAGGGACAGTTGGCCCAGCATTTT
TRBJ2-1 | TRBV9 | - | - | CASSVGLPSYNEQFF | TGTGCCAGCAGCGTAGGTCTCCCGTCCTACAATGAGCAGTTCTTC
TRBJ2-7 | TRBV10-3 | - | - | CAISDGLSDYEQYF | TGTGCCATCAGTGATGGACTATCCGACTACGAGCAGTACTTC
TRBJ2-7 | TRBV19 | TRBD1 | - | CASSMREGANEQYF | TGTGCCAGTAGTATGCGAGAGGGGGCCAACGAGCAGTACTTC
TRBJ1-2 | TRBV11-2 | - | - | CASSLEASLAYGYTF | TGTGCCAGCAGCTTAGAAGCCAGCTTGGCGTATGGCTACACCTTC
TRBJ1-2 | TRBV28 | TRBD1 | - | CASSFILTGNYGYTF | TGTGCCAGCAGTTTCATATTGACAGGGAACTATGGCTACACCTTC
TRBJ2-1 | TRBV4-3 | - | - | CASSQGTFWRNEQFF | TGCGCCAGCAGCCAAGGGACTTTTTGGCGGAATGAGCAGTTCTTC
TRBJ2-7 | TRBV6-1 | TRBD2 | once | CASSEPDGPGLAGVRSYEQYF | TGTGCCAGCAGTGAACCGGACGGTCCCGGACTAGCGGGAGTTAGGTCCTACGAGCAGTACTTC
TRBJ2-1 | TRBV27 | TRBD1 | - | CASSLSGGLGNEQFF | TGTGCCAGCAGTTTATCAGGGGGCTTGGGAAATGAGCAGTTCTTC
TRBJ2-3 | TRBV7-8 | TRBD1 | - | CASSLTGLDTQYF | TGTGCCAGCAGCTTGACAGGGTTGGATACGCAGTATTTT
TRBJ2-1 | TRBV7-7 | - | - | CASSPSLSYNEQFF | TGTGCCAGCAGCCCCTCGCTCTCCTACAATGAGCAGTTCTTC
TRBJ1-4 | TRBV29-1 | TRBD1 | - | CSVETGREKLFF | TGCAGCGTAGAGACAGGGAGAGAAAAACTGTTTTTT
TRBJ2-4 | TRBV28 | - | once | CASSLWGEGDKNIQYF | TGTGCCAGCAGTTTGTGGGGGGAGGGGGACAAAAACATTCAGTACTTC
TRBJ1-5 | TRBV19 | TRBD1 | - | CASRPGTGGDQPQHF | TGTGCCAGTAGACCCGGGACAGGGGGCGATCAGCCCCAGCATTTT
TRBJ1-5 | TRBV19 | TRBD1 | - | CASRARDRGTYSNQPQHF | TGTGCCAGTAGAGCCCGGGACAGGGGGACTTATAGCAATCAGCCCCAGCATTTT
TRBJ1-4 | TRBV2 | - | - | CASVLQGGEKLFF | TGTGCCAGCGTTCTACAGGGAGGTGAAAAACTGTTTTTT
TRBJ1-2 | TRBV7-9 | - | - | CASSLAGAGLEGYTF | TGTGCCAGCAGCTTAGCGGGGGCAGGGTTGGAGGGCTACACCTTC
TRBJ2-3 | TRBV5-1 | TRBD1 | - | CASSLALGQVTDTQYF | TGCGCCAGCAGCTTGGCTCTGGGACAGGTCACAGATACGCAGTATTTT
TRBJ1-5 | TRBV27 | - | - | CASSLNIKGQHF | TGTGCCAGCAGTTTAAACATAAAGGGCCAGCATTTT
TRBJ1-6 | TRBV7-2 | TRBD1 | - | CASSLAGTGVNSPLHF | TGTGCCAGCAGCTTAGCCGGGACAGGGGTCAATTCACCCCTCCACTTT
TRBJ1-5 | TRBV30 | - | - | CAWGTAPNQPQHF | TGTGCCTGGGGGACGGCCCCTAATCAGCCCCAGCATTTT
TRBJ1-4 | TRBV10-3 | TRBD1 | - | CAIGKGTGDEKLFF | TGTGCCATCGGTAAAGGGACAGGGGATGAAAAACTGTTTTTT
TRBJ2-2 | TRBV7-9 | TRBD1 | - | CASSPTGVGLGPRGALFF | TGTGCCAGCAGCCCGACAGGGGTGGGACTCGGGCCCCGGGGAGCGCTGTTTTTT
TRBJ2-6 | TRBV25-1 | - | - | CASSRGFPSGANVLTF | TGTGCCAGCAGTAGGGGGTTCCCTTCTGGGGCCAACGTCCTGACTTTC
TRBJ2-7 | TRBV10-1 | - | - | CASSAEAGSYEQYF | TGCGCCAGCAGTGCTGAGGCCGGCTCCTACGAGCAGTACTTC
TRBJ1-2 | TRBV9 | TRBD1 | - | CASSRDREDGYTF | TGTGCCAGCAGCCGGGACAGGGAAGATGGCTACACCTTC
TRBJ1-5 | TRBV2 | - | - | CASSEERGRNQPQHF | TGTGCCAGCAGTGAAGAAAGGGGAAGGAATCAGCCCCAGCATTTT
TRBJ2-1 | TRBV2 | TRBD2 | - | CASSEGLAGVAEQFF | TGTGCCAGCAGTGAAGGTCTAGCGGGAGTGGCTGAGCAGTTCTTC
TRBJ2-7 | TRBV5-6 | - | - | CASSLGASGEQYF | TGTGCCAGCAGCTTGGGGGCCTCCGGGGAGCAGTACTTC
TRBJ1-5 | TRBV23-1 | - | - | CAEPEGQPQHF | TGCGCCGAGCCAGAGGGTCAGCCCCAGCATTTT
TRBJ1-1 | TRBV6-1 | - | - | CASSEVSRVPMNTEAFF | TGTGCCAGCAGTGAAGTGAGTAGGGTGCCCATGAACACTGAAGCTTTCTTT
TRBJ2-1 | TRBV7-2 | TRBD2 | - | CASSGGLAEYNEQFF | TGTGCCAGCAGCGGGGGACTAGCGGAATACAATGAGCAGTTCTTC
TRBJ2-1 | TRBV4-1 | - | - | CASSQSPSRSSYNEQFF | TGCGCCAGCAGCCAGAGCCCTAGCCGTAGCTCCTACAATGAGCAGTTCTTC
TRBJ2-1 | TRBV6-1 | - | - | CASSESGFRSYNEQFF | TGTGCCAGCAGTGAATCAGGGTTCCGCTCCTACAATGAGCAGTTCTTC
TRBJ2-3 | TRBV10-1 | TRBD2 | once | CASSPLAGGGTDTQYF | TGCGCCAGCAGCCCACTAGCGGGGGGAGGCACAGATACGCAGTATTTT
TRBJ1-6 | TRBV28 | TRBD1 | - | CASSSFQGAQRPLHF | TGTGCCAGCAGTTCGTTCCAGGGGGCGCAGAGACCCCTCCACTTT
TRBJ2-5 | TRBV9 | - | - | CASSVAHFQETQYF | TGTGCCAGCAGCGTGGCACACTTCCAAGAGACCCAGTACTTC
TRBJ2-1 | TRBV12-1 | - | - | CASKTTGGPTVEQFF | TGTGCCAGCAAGACGACAGGGGGCCCCACAGTTGAGCAGTTCTTC
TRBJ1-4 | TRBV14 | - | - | CASSYDRTNEKLFF | TGTGCCAGCAGCTACGACCGGACTAATGAAAAACTGTTTTTT
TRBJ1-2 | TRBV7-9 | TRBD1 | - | CASSQGGQPFSNYGYTF | TGTGCCAGCAGCCAGGGGGGACAGCCATTTTCTAACTATGGCTACACCTTC
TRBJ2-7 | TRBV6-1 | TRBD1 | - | CASSEAGTGPYEQYF | TGTGCCAGCAGTGAAGCCGGGACAGGACCCTACGAGCAGTACTTC
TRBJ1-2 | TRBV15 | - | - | CATSRDQGTSYGYTF | TGTGCCACCAGCAGAGATCAGGGGACAAGCTATGGCTACACCTTC
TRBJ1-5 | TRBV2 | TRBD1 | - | CASSLDRGANQPQHF | TGTGCCAGCAGCTTGGACAGGGGGGCCAATCAGCCCCAGCATTTT
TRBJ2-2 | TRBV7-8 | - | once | CASSLPGLNTGELFF | TGTGCCAGCAGCTTACCGGGACTGAACACCGGGGAGCTGTTTTTT
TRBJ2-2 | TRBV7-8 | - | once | CASSLATGNTGELFF | TGTGCCAGCAGCCTCGCCACAGGGAACACCGGGGAGCTGTTTTTT
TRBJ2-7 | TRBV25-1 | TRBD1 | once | CATRDRVSYEQYF | TGTGCCACCCGGGACAGGGTCTCCTACGAGCAGTACTTC
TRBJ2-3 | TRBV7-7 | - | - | CASSSDSTDTQYF | TGTGCTAGCAGCTCCGACTCCACAGATACGCAGTATTTT
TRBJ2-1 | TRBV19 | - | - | CASSIGGSYNEQFF | TGTGCCAGTAGTATTGGGGGCTCCTACAATGAGCAGTTCTTC
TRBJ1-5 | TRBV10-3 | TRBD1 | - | CAISESGQGLGVGNQPQHF | TGTGCCATCAGTGAGTCTGGACAGGGCTTAGGGGTTGGCAATCAGCCCCAGCATTTT
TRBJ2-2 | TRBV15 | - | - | CATRGAGELFF | TGTGCCACCAGGGGTGCCGGGGAGCTGTTTTTT
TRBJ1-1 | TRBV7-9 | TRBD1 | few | CASSGTGDGTEAFF | TGTGCCAGCAGTGGGACAGGGGATGGCACTGAAGCTTTCTTT
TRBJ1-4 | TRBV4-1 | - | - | CASSPYNWQLTTNEKLFF | TGCGCCAGCAGTCCCTACAACTGGCAGCTTACAACTAATGAAAAACTGTTTTTT
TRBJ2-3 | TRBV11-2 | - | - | CASSPPSDTQYF | TGTGCCAGCAGCCCGCCGAGCGATACGCAGTATTTT
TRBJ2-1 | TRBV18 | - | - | CASSPPPKGHEQFF | TGTGCCAGCTCACCACCGCCCAAGGGCCATGAGCAGTTCTTC
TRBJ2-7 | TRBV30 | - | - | CAWSPSNYEQYF | TGTGCCTGGAGTCCCTCCAATTACGAGCAGTACTTC
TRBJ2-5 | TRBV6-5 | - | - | CASSRQTQETQYF | TGTGCCAGCAGCCGACAGACACAAGAGACCCAGTACTTC